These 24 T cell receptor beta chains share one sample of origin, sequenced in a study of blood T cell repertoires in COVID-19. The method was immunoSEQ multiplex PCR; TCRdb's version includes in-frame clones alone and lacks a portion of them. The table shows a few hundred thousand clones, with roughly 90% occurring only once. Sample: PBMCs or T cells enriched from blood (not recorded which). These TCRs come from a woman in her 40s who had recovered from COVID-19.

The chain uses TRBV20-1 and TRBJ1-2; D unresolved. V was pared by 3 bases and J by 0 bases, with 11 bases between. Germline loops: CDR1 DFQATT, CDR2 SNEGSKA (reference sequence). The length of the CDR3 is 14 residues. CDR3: CSASYRTPNYGYTF. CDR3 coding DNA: TGCAGTGCTAGTTACAGAACGCCTAACTATGGCTACACCTTC.

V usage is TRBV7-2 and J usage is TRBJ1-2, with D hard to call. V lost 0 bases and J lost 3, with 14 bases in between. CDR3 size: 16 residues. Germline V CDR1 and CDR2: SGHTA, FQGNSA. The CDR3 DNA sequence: TGTGCCAGCAGCTTAGCTTCCCCAGGAGGTTACTATGGCTACACCTTC. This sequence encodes CASSLASPGGYYGYTF.

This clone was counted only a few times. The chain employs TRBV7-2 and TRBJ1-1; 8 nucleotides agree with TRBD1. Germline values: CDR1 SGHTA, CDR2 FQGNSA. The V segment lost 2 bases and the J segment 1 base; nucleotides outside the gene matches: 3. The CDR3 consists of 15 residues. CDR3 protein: CASSLWTGPNTEAFF. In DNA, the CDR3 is TGTGCCAGCAGCTTATGGACAGGGCCGAACACTGAAGCTTTCTTT.

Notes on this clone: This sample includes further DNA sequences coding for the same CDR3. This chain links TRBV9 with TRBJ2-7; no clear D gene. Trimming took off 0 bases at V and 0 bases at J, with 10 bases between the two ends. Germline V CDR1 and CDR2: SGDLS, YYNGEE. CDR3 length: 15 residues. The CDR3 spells CASSVGGTRSYEQYF. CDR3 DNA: TGTGCCAGCAGCGTAGGAGGAACTCGCTCCTACGAGCAGTACTTC.

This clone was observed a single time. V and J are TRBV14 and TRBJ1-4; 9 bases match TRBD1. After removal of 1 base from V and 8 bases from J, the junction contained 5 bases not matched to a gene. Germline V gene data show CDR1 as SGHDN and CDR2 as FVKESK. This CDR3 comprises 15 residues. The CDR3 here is CASSQVGTGREKLFF. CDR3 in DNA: TGTGCCAGCAGCCAAGTTGGGACAGGGCGGGAAAAACTGTTTTTT.

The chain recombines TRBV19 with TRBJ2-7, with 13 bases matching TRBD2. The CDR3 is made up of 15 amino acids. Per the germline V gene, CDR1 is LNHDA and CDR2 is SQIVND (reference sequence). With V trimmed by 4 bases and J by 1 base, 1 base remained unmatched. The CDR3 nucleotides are TGTGCCAGTAGTACGGGACTAGCGGGATCCTACGAGCAGTACTTC. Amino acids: CASSTGLAGSYEQYF.

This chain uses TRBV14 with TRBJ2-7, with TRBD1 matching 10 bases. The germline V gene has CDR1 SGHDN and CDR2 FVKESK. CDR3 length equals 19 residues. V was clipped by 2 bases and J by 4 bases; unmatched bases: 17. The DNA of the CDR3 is TGTGCCAGCAGCCAAATAGCTTGGAGCTCGGGACAGGGGACGTACGAGCAGTACTTC. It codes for CASSQIAWSSGQGTYEQYF. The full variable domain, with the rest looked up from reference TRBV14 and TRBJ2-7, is EAGVTQFPSHSVIEKGQTVTLRCDPISGHDNLYWYRRVMGKEIKFLLHFVKESKQDESGMPNNRFLAERTGGTYSTLKVQPAELEDSGVYFCASSQIAWSSGQGTYEQYFGPGTRLTVT.

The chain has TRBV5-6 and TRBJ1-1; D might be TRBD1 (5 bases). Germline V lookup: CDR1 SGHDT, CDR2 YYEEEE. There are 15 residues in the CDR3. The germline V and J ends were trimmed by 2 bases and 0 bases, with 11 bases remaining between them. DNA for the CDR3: TGTGCCAGCAGCTTTTGGGACTCCATGAACACTGAAGCTTTCTTT. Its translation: CASSFWDSMNTEAFF.

The CDR3 protein is CASSPSGRVNTEAFF. For the CDR3, the DNA is TGTGCCAGCAGCCCGTCTGGGAGGGTGAACACTGAAGCTTTCTTT. The V gene is TRBV14, the J gene TRBJ1-1; no reliable D call. The CDR3 extends over 15 amino acids. V was cut by 4 bases and J by 0 bases, with 12 bases left in between. Germline CDR1 SGHDN, CDR2 FVKESK. Together with reference TRBV14 and TRBJ1-1, the CDR3 gives the full variable domain: EAGVTQFPSHSVIEKGQTVTLRCDPISGHDNLYWYRRVMGKEIKFLLHFVKESKQDESGMPNNRFLAERTGGTYSTLKVQPAELEDSGVYFCASSPSGRVNTEAFFGQGTRLTVV.

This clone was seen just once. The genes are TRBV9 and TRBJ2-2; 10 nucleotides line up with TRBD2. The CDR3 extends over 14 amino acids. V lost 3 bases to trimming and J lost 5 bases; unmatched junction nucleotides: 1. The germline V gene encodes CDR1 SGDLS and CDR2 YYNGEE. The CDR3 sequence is CASSEGLATGELFF. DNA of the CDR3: TGTGCCAGCAGCGAGGGACTAGCGACCGGGGAGCTGTTTTTT.

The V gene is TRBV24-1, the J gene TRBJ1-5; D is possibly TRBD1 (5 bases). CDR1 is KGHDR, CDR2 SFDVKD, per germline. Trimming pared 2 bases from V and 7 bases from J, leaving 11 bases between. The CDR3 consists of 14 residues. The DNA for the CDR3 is TGTGCCACCAGTGATTCCCGGGGGTGGCAGCCCCAGCATTTT. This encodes CATSDSRGWQPQHF.

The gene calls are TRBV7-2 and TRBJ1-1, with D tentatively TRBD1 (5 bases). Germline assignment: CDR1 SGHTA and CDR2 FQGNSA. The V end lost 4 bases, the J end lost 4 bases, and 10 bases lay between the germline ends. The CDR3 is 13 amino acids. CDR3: CASSSQGGTEAFF. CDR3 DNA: TGTGCCAGCAGCTCCCAGGGTGGCACTGAAGCTTTCTTT.

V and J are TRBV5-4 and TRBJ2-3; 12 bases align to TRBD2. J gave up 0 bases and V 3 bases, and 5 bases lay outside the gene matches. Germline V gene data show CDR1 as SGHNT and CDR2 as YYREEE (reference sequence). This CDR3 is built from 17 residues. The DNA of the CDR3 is TGTGCCAGCAGCTCGAAAACTAGCGGGGGGAGCACAGATACGCAGTATTTT. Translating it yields CASSSKTSGGSTDTQYF. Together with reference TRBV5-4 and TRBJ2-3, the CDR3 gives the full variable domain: ETGVTQSPTHLIKTRGQQVTLRCSSQSGHNTVSWYQQALGQGPQFIFQYYREEENGRGNFPPRFSGLQFPNYSSELNVNALELDDSALYLCASSSKTSGGSTDTQYFGPGTRLTVL.

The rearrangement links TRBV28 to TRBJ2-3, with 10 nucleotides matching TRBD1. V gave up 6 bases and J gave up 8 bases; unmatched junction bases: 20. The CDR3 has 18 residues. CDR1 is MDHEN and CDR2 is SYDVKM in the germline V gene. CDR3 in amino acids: CASSPTIWTGGTSVTQYF. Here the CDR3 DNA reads TGTGCCAGCAGCCCGACTATCTGGACAGGGGGAACCAGTGTTACGCAGTATTTT.

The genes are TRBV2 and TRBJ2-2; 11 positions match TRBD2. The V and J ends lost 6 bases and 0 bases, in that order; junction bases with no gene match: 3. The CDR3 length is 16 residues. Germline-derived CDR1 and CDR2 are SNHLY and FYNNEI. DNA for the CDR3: TGTGCCAGCAGGCGGACTAGCGGGCCGAACACCGGGGAGCTGTTTTTT. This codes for CASRRTSGPNTGELFF.

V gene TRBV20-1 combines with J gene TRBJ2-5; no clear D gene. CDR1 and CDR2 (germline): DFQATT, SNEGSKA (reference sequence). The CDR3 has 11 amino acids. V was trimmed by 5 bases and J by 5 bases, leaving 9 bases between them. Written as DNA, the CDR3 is TGCAGTGCTCTCAACTCGGAGACCCAGTACTTC. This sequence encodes CSALNSETQYF.

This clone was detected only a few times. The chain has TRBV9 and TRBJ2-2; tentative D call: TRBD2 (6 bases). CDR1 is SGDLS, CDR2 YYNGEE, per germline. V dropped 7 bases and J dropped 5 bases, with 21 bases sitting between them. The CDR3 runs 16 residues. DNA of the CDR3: TGTGCCAGCGGATACAGGTGGGAGGCAGGGACCGGGGAGCTGTTTTTT. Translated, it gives CASGYRWEAGTGELFF. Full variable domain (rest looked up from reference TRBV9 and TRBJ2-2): DSGVTQTPKHLITATGQRVTLRCSPRSGDLSVYWYQQSLDQGLQFLIQYYNGEERAKGNILERFSAQQFPDLHSELNLSSLELGDSALYFCASGYRWEAGTGELFFGEGSRLTVL.

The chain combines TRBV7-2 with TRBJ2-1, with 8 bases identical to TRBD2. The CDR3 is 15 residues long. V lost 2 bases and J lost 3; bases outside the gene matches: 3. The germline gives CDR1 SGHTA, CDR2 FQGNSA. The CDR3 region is CASSLQRESYNEQFF. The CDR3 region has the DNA TGTGCCAGCAGCTTACAGCGGGAGAGCTACAATGAGCAGTTCTTC.

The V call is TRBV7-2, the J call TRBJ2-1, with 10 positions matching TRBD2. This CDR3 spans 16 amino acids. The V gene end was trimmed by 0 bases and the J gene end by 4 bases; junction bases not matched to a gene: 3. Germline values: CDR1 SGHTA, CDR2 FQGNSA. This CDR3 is CASSLAGAGGYNEQFF. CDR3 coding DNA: TGTGCCAGCAGCTTAGCTGGAGCGGGAGGGTACAATGAGCAGTTCTTC.

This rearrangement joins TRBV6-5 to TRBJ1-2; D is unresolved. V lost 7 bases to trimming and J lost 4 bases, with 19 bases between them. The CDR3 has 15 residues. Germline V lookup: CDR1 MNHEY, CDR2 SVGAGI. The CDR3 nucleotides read TGTGCCAGCAAGTGGGGAGGTCAGAACTTCTATGGCTACACCTTC. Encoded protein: CASKWGGQNFYGYTF.

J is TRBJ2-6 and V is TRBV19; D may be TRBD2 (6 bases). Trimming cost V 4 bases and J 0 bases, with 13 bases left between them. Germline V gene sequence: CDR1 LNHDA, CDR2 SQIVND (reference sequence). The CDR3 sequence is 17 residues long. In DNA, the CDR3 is TGTGCCAGTAGTAGGCTAGCGCAGAGCTCTGGGGCCAACGTCCTGACTTTC. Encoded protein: CASSRLAQSSGANVLTF.

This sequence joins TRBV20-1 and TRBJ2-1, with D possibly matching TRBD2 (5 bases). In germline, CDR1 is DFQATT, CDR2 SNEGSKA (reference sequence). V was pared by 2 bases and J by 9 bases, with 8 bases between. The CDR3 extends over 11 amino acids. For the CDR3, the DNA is TGCAGTGCTAGAAGCGAGGGTGAGCAGTTCTTC. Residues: CSARSEGEQFF.

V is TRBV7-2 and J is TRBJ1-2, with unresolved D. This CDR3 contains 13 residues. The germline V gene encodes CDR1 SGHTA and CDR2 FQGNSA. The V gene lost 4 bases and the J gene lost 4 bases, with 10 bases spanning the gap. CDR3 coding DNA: TGTGCCAGCAGCTCACAGCTTTCCTATGGCTACACCTTC. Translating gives CASSSQLSYGYTF.

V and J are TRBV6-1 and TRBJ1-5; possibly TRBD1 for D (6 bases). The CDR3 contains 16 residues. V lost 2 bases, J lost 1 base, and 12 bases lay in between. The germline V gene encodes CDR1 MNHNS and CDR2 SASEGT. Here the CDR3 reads CASSERGTGSNQPQHF. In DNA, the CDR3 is TGTGCCAGCAGTGAAAGGGGAACAGGGAGCAATCAGCCCCAGCATTTT.